This T cell receptor (beta chain) was identified in a study of OX40 agonist ivuxolimab in advanced cancers. CDR3 size: 14 residues. Germline values: CDR1 MDHEN, CDR2 SYDVKM. The junction had 2 bases not matched to a gene; V was cut back by 3 bases and J by 4 bases. Study outcomes and limitations: Average numbers of expanded clones were greater in CD8+ T cells than in CD4+. Low normalized T-cell clonal expansion was also seen in some nonresponders.

On this clone itself: The target antigen is unknown.

The protocol was immunoSEQ multiplex PCR, while the TCRdb copy is restricted to in-frame clones and leaves out a portion. Among some 46,000 clones, roughly 94% were seen once, and the ten largest hold about 11%. The specimen was CD4+ or CD8+ T cells sorted from blood, collected in a trial of the OX40 agonist ivuxolimab. The V gene is TRBV28, the J gene TRBJ2-7, with 11 bases lining up with TRBD2. The sequence was collected from an adult with an advanced solid tumor such as melanoma, head and neck, liver or kidney cancer. The CDR3: CASSLLAGGYEQYF. DNA of the CDR3: TGTGCCAGCAGTTTGCTAGCGGGAGGTTACGAGCAGTACTTC.